A single sample gave rise to the 19 T cell receptor beta chains below, sequenced in a study of blood T cell repertoires in COVID-19. The protocol was immunoSEQ multiplex PCR, while the TCRdb copy is restricted to in-frame clones and leaves out a portion. The sample includes about 150,000 clones, about four fifths of them seen just once. Sequencing used peripheral blood. These receptors all come from an elderly woman with active or convalescent COVID-19.

Written as DNA, the CDR3 is TGTGCCAGCAGCTCCGGACTAGCGGGAGTCGGGGAGACCCAGTACTTC. It translates to CASSSGLAGVGETQYF. The gene calls are TRBV9 and TRBJ2-5; 13 positions match TRBD2. CDR3 length: 16 amino acids. Germline V gene sequence: CDR1 SGDLS, CDR2 YYNGEE. With 4 bases clipped from V and 5 bases from J, the junction kept 8 bases outside the gene matches.

CDR3 DNA: TGCAGCGTTGAAGTAGGGGGTCCGGGACAAAGGGTCTATGGCTACACCTTC. Its translation is CSVEVGGPGQRVYGYTF. The chain combines TRBV29-1 with TRBJ1-2, with D possibly being TRBD1 (6 bases). CDR3 length equals 17 residues. Germline V gene sequence: CDR1 SQVTM, CDR2 ANQGSEA. Deletions cut 1 base from V and 4 bases from J, with 22 bases between.

The V gene is TRBV12-3 or TRBV12-4, the J gene TRBJ1-2; the match to TRBD1 covers 7 bases. The junction had 2 bases not matched to a gene; V was cut back by 3 bases and J by 4 bases. The CDR3 runs 13 residues. The CDR3 region is CASSFQGGYGYTF. The CDR3, as DNA: TGTGCCAGCAGTTTTCAGGGGGGCTATGGCTACACCTTC.

This sequence joins TRBV7-8 and TRBJ2-2; possibly TRBD1 for D (6 bases). The CDR3 spans 14 residues. Trimming took 5 bases from V and 3 from J, leaving 10 bases between them. CDR1 and CDR2 (germline): SGHVS, FQNEAQ. The CDR3 DNA follows: TGTGCCAGCAGCATCGCAGGGGACACCGGGGAGCTGTTTTTT. Amino acids: CASSIAGDTGELFF.

This sequence joins TRBV12-3 or TRBV12-4 and TRBJ1-2, with D possibly TRBD1 on 6 matching bases. V lost 7 bases to trimming and J lost 1 base, with 10 bases between them. This CDR3 contains 13 residues. CDR3 sequence: CASTGQLNYGYTF. The CDR3 coding sequence is TGTGCCAGCACCGGACAGCTTAACTATGGCTACACCTTC.

The V and J genes are TRBV18 and TRBJ2-3; 7 nucleotides align to TRBD2. The V segment lost 1 base and the J segment 3 bases; nucleotides outside the gene matches: 1. The CDR3 loop spans 14 amino acids. Germline V lookup: CDR1 KGHSH, CDR2 LQKENI. The CDR3 reads CASSPLAGTDTQYF. CDR3 DNA sequence: TGTGCCAGCTCACCACTAGCGGGTACAGATACGCAGTATTTT.

The chain combines TRBV5-1 with TRBJ2-7; D unresolved. Trimming removed 4 bases at V and 2 bases at J, with 13 bases between. Germline V CDR1 and CDR2: SGHRS, YFSETQ. The CDR3 runs to 14 residues. CDR3 sequence reads: CASSPGLSTYEQYF. In DNA form, the CDR3 reads TGCGCCAGCAGCCCCGGGTTGAGCACCTACGAGCAGTACTTC.

This sequence joins TRBV2 and TRBJ1-2, with TRBD1 identical over 7 bases. The CDR3 sequence is 12 residues long. Germline CDR1 and CDR2: SNHLY and FYNNEI. Trimming cost V 3 bases and J 8 bases; bases outside gene matches: 3. The CDR3 DNA reads TGTGCCAGCAGTGATAGGGACAGAGGCTACACCTTC. Its protein is CASSDRDRGYTF.

The J gene is TRBJ2-3, the V gene TRBV2; 10 nucleotides agree with TRBD2. Germline V CDR1 and CDR2: SNHLY, FYNNEI. The CDR3 is 19 amino acids. With V trimmed by 4 bases and J by 0 bases, 13 bases remained unmatched. The CDR3 loop reads CASSGGLAAGPLSTDTQYF. CDR3 coding DNA: TGTGCCAGCAGTGGAGGACTAGCGGCCGGCCCTTTGAGCACAGATACGCAGTATTTT.

The rearrangement joins TRBV4-1 to TRBJ2-4; 11 bases align to TRBD2. V shed 3 bases, J shed 7 bases, and the junction held 5 bases outside the gene matches. Germline values: CDR1 MGHRA, CDR2 YSYEKL. This CDR3 comprises 15 residues. CDR3 nucleotides: TGCGCCAGCAGCCACCGACTAGCGGGAAGGAACATTCAGTACTTC. Its protein is CASSHRLAGRNIQYF.

The chain couples TRBV18 to TRBJ1-1; TRBD1 matches at 8 bases. V lost 4 bases to trimming and J lost 3 bases; unmatched junction nucleotides: 7. Germline CDR1 and CDR2: KGHSH and LQKENI. This CDR3 is 15 amino acids long. The CDR3 loop reads CASSRTGQADTEAFF. In DNA, the CDR3 is TGTGCCAGCTCACGTACGGGACAGGCGGACACTGAAGCTTTCTTT.

The chain combines TRBV3-1 (or the pseudogene TRBV3-2) with TRBJ1-2; no clear D. This CDR3 comprises 14 residues. With 0 bases removed from V and 4 bases from J, the gap between germline ends came to 9 bases. Per germline, CDR1 LGHDT and CDR2 YNNKEL (reference sequence). This chain's CDR3 is CASSQDQHPYGYTF. In DNA form, the CDR3 reads TGTGCCAGCAGCCAAGATCAACATCCCTATGGCTACACCTTC.

The chain links TRBV10-1 to TRBJ2-7; the D gene is possibly TRBD2 (6 bases). V lost 0 bases and J 5 bases, leaving 11 bases between the germline ends. Germline loops: CDR1 WNHNN, CDR2 SYGVQD (reference sequence). The CDR3 runs to 14 residues. This CDR3 reads CASSESAGNDEQYF. The CDR3 DNA reads TGCGCCAGCAGTGAGTCGGCGGGGAATGACGAGCAGTACTTC.

The V gene is TRBV6-5, the J gene TRBJ1-1, with TRBD1 matching 7 bases. V lost 7 bases and J lost 0; bases outside the gene matches: 5. This CDR3 contains 14 residues. The germline V gene encodes CDR1 MNHEY and CDR2 SVGAGI. The CDR3 reads CASTIDRVNTEAFF. CDR3 sequence (DNA): TGTGCCAGCACTATAGACAGGGTGAACACTGAAGCTTTCTTT.

The chain has TRBV6-5 and TRBJ1-2; no definite D call. Germline-derived CDR1 and CDR2 are MNHEY and SVGAGI. V was pared by 7 bases and J by 3 bases, with 15 bases between. CDR3 length: 14 amino acids. This CDR3 reads CASIPGELHYGYTF. The CDR3, as DNA: TGTGCCAGCATACCCGGGGAGCTTCACTATGGCTACACCTTC.

V usage is TRBV2 and J usage is TRBJ2-7; weak D call: TRBD1 (5 bases). V lost 7 bases, J lost 2 bases, and 12 bases lay in between. The CDR3 is 13 amino acids. Germline assignment: CDR1 SNHLY and CDR2 FYNNEI. CDR3 nucleotides: TGTGCCAGCAATCGAGACAGTACCTACGAGCAGTACTTC. This codes for CASNRDSTYEQYF.

This rearrangement joins TRBV11-2 to TRBJ2-7, with D possibly being TRBD2 (7 bases). CDR1 SGHAT and CDR2 FQNNGV come from the germline V gene. The CDR3 is 15 residues long. V shed 0 bases and J shed 2 bases, with 11 bases lying between them. The CDR3 sequence: CASSLERGGPYEQYF. CDR3 coding DNA: TGTGCCAGCAGCTTAGAGAGGGGGGGGCCCTACGAGCAGTACTTC.

The CDR3 DNA reads as TGTGCCTGGAGTGTAAGGGGTAATGAAAAACTGTTTTTT. Its translation: CAWSVRGNEKLFF. This chain joins TRBV30 and TRBJ1-4; possibly TRBD1 for D (5 bases). Trimming took off 0 bases at V and 4 bases at J, with 6 bases between the two ends. The CDR3 sequence is 13 residues long. Looked up from germline, CDR1 is GTSNPN and CDR2 is SVGIG (reference sequence).

The rearrangement links TRBV7-3 to TRBJ2-3; the match to TRBD2 covers 7 bases. Germline values: CDR1 SGHTA, CDR2 FQGTGA. The CDR3 has 16 amino acids. With 5 bases clipped from V and 0 bases from J, the junction kept 8 bases outside the gene matches. CDR3 sequence: CASSRLAVISTDTQYF. The CDR3 DNA follows: TGTGCCAGCAGCCGCCTAGCGGTTATTAGCACAGATACGCAGTATTTT.